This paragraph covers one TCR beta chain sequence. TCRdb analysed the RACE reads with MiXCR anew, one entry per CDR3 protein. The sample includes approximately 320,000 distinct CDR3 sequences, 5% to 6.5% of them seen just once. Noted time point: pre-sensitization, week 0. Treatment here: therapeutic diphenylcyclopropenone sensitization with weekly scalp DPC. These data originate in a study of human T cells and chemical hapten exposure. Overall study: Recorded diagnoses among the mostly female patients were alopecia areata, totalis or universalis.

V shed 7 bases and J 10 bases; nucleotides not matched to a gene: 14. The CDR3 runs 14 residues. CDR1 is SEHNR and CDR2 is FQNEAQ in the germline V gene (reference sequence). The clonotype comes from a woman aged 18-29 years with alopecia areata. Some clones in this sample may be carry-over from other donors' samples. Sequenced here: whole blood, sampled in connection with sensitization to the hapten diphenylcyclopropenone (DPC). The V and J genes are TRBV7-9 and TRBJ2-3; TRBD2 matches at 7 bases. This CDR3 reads CASTAGDSVRAQYF. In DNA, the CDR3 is TGTGCCAGCACCGCGGGGGACTCGGTTCGAGCGCAGTATTTT.